Each of the 18 T cell receptor beta chains below was sequenced from the same sample in a study of shared clonotypes between healthy human individuals. Measured with immunoSEQ multiplex PCR; TCRdb has only the in-frame clones, and not every one. Counted here are over a million clones, 96% occurring once; the ten biggest clones make up roughly 1.2%. Sequences were obtained from naive CD4+ T cells sorted from blood. Noted subset: CD45RA+ positively selected. These TCRs come from a man aged 25 to 40 in good health.

The chain links TRBV18 to TRBJ1-1, with 8 bases that match TRBD1. This CDR3 contains 18 residues. Germline V gives CDR1 KGHSH, CDR2 LQKENI. Losses at the gene ends were 1 base for V and 0 bases for J; bases not matched to a gene: 10. The DNA for the CDR3 is TGTGCCAGCTCACCACAGAGACAGGGGAGCCTTATGAACACTGAAGCTTTCTTT. Translated, it gives CASSPQRQGSLMNTEAFF.

The chain carries TRBV28 and TRBJ1-1, with 7 bases that match TRBD1. The V and J ends lost 5 bases and 4 bases, in that order; junction bases with no gene match: 10. The CDR3 has 15 residues. Germline lookup yields CDR1 MDHEN and CDR2 SYDVKM. The CDR3: CASSPLGGRGTEAFF. Here the CDR3 DNA reads TGTGCCAGCAGTCCCCTAGGGGGCCGGGGCACTGAAGCTTTCTTT.

This chain connects TRBV19 to TRBJ2-3; 10 nucleotides line up with TRBD2. V was clipped by 5 bases and J by 1 base; unmatched bases: 9. The CDR3 spans 17 residues. The germline V gene has CDR1 LNHDA and CDR2 SQIVND (reference sequence). The CDR3 reads CASSAPSGREGTDTQYF. Here the CDR3 DNA reads TGTGCCAGTAGTGCCCCTAGCGGGAGAGAGGGCACAGATACGCAGTATTTT.

The V call is TRBV5-1, the J call TRBJ2-3, with 7 positions matching TRBD1. Unmatched junction bases numbered 9, after V lost 4 bases and J lost 4 bases. Germline V gene lookup returns CDR1 SGHRS and CDR2 YFSETQ. CDR3 length equals 15 residues. CDR3 bases: TGCGCCAGCAGCGGACTGACAGGGCTCGCAGATACGCAGTATTTT. Its protein is CASSGLTGLADTQYF.

The count of this clone is one. The V call is TRBV10-1, the J call TRBJ2-1, with 8 bases identical to TRBD2. Germline trimming cut 2 bases from V and 7 bases from J; bases unmatched to any gene: 10. The germline V gene has CDR1 WNHNN and CDR2 SYGVQD (reference sequence). CDR3 length: 16 amino acids. The CDR3 sequence: CASSEGRGGFWNEQFF. CDR3 bases: TGCGCCAGCAGTGAGGGACGGGGGGGCTTTTGGAATGAGCAGTTCTTC.

The gene calls are TRBV5-1 and TRBJ2-3; 8 bases fit TRBD1. The CDR3 extends over 11 amino acids. Germline V CDR1 and CDR2: SGHRS, YFSETQ. Trimming removed 6 bases from V and 14 bases from J; junction bases left unmatched: 8. Here the CDR3 reads CASKGGTGSYF. DNA for the CDR3: TGCGCCAGCAAAGGGGGGACAGGTTCGTATTTT.

The chain has TRBV7-8 and TRBJ2-7, with TRBD2 matching 14 bases. Germline V gives CDR1 SGHVS, CDR2 FQNEAQ. There are 18 residues in the CDR3. The J segment lost 5 bases and the V segment lost 5 bases, leaving 14 bases of the junction unmatched. The CDR3 sequence: CASSPPRGLAGALNEQYF. DNA for the CDR3: TGTGCCAGCAGCCCCCCTCGGGGACTAGCGGGAGCACTGAACGAGCAGTACTTC. The complete variable domain, with remaining parts taken from reference TRBV7-8 and TRBJ2-7, reads GAGVSQSPRYKVAKRGQDVALRCDPISGHVSLFWYQQALGQGPEFLTYFQNEAQLDKSGLPSDRFFAERPEGSVSTLKIQRTQQEDSAVYLCASSPPRGLAGALNEQYFGPGTRLTVT.

The chain couples TRBV6-5 to TRBJ2-5; D is uncertain. Germline values: CDR1 MNHEY, CDR2 SVGAGI. The length of the CDR3 is 13 residues. Trimming left V 2 bases short and J 7 bases short, with 11 bases between. The CDR3 DNA is TGTGCCAGCAGTTACGTAGGAGAAGGGACCCAGTACTTC. Amino acid sequence: CASSYVGEGTQYF.

This clone was detected only a few times. The chain uses TRBV2 and TRBJ1-1, with D possibly matching TRBD1 (5 bases). The CDR3 loop spans 12 amino acids. Germline lookup yields CDR1 SNHLY and CDR2 FYNNEI. V dropped 5 bases and J dropped 5 bases, with 9 bases sitting between them. The CDR3 here is CASSIGGTEAFF. The CDR3 nucleotides are TGTGCCAGCAGTATCGGGGGGACTGAAGCTTTCTTT.

The J gene is TRBJ2-7, the V gene TRBV7-2; no reliable D call. CDR3 size: 15 residues. Germline loops: CDR1 SGHTA, CDR2 FQGNSA. Between the trimmed V and J ends, which lost 2 bases and 0 bases, there was a span of 11 bases. The CDR3 here is CASSLPRRSSYEQYF. CDR3 sequence (DNA): TGTGCCAGCAGCTTACCTAGAAGGAGCTCCTACGAGCAGTACTTC.

This rearrangement joins TRBV7-3 to TRBJ2-3; perhaps TRBD2 as D (6 bases). From germline, CDR1 is SGHTA and CDR2 FQGTGA. The CDR3 totals 15 residues. The V gene lost 5 bases and the J gene lost 3 bases, with 15 bases spanning the gap. In DNA form, the CDR3 reads TGTGCCAGCAGCCCGTCGGGAGTAGGAACAGATACGCAGTATTTT. Its translation is CASSPSGVGTDTQYF.

This clone was picked up a small number of times. The chain couples TRBV2 to TRBJ1-4; D is uncertain. CDR3 length: 13 amino acids. The germline V and J ends were trimmed by 8 bases and 5 bases, with 12 bases remaining between them. Germline V gene lookup returns CDR1 SNHLY and CDR2 FYNNEI. The CDR3 DNA reads TGTGCCAGCGAGGATGGGCGGAATGAAAAACTGTTTTTT. This encodes CASEDGRNEKLFF.

To note about this clone: Other DNA sequences in this specimen translate into the identical CDR3. This chain connects TRBV6-6 to TRBJ2-1, with no clear D. V was cut by 2 bases and J by 7 bases, with 6 bases left in between. Germline CDR1 reads MNHNY; CDR2 reads SVGAGI (reference sequence). The CDR3 length is 12 residues. CDR3 loop: CASSYVGNEQFF. As DNA, the CDR3 is TGTGCCAGCAGTTACGTAGGGAATGAGCAGTTCTTC.

This clone was observed a few times. The chain combines TRBV6-5 with TRBJ1-5, with TRBD1 identical over 10 bases. Germline CDR1 is MNHEY and CDR2 is SVGAGI. V shed 5 bases, J shed 7 bases, and the junction held 5 bases outside the gene matches. CDR3 size: 14 residues. The CDR3 nucleotides read TGTGCCAGCAGTGAGACAGGGGGCCCACAGCCCCAGCATTTT. Protein: CASSETGGPQPQHF.

The CDR3 here is CASSHPGAVGEQYF. The CDR3 bases are TGTGCCAGCAGTCATCCGGGGGCCGTAGGCGAGCAGTACTTC. The chain couples TRBV25-1 to TRBJ2-7; D may correspond to TRBD1 or TRBD2 (6 bases each). The CDR3 consists of 14 residues. Germline loops: CDR1 MGHDK, CDR2 SYGVNS. Trimming took 5 bases from V and 6 from J, leaving 17 bases between them.

The chain links TRBV5-4 to TRBJ2-3; TRBD2 agrees at 11 bases. Germline loops: CDR1 SGHNT, CDR2 YYREEE (reference sequence). The CDR3 consists of 17 residues. V trimming: 4 bases; J trimming: 1 base; junction bases outside the gene matches: 8. This chain's CDR3 is CASSRPSGLAGTDTQYF. DNA for the CDR3: TGTGCCAGCAGCCGACCCTCGGGACTAGCGGGCACAGATACGCAGTATTTT.

The chain is built from TRBV29-1 and TRBJ2-2, with D perhaps TRBD1 (5 bases). Trimming shortened V by 4 bases and J by 7 bases, and 13 bases separated the two germline ends. This CDR3 region has 13 residues. Germline V gives CDR1 SQVTM, CDR2 ANQGSEA. This chain's CDR3 is CSVGGPLGGELFF. CDR3 coding DNA: TGCAGCGTTGGGGGCCCATTGGGCGGGGAGCTGTTTTTT.

This chain uses TRBV10-1 with TRBJ1-1, with D perhaps matching TRBD1 (6 bases). The V and J ends lost 5 bases and 9 bases respectively, with 22 bases between them. CDR3 length: 15 residues. The germline gives CDR1 WNHNN, CDR2 SYGVQD (reference sequence). The CDR3 reads CASSPGEQGGVKAFF. DNA of the CDR3: TGCGCCAGCAGTCCTGGGGAACAGGGTGGCGTGAAAGCTTTCTTT.